These 8 T cell receptor delta chains were all obtained from the same sample, sequenced in a study of Vδ1+ human thymocytes. Extracted RNA was reverse transcribed into cDNA. Multiplex PCR used pooled V-gene forward primers and a constant-region reverse primer to amplify CDR3s. TCRdb re-processed the multiplex PCR reads via CATT. The sample has just under 55,000 delta-chain clones, roughly 15% seen once. Study findings and constraints: Thymic TRG and TRD repertoires appeared highly polyclonal.

No antigen has been identified for these receptors. Sequenced sample: Vdelta1+ gamma-delta thymocytes from the thymus. Subset specified: FACS-sorted CD3+ TCRalphabeta- TCRVdelta1+ TCRVdelta2- thymocytes. The receptors here all came from a boy in the first two years of life who had congenital heart surgery.

Many counts were recorded for this clone. This chain links TRDV2 with TRDJ1; TRDD3 aligns across 8 bases. Looked up from germline, CDR1 is GEAIGNYY and CDR2 is EKD. This CDR3 comprises 16 residues. With V trimmed by 4 bases and J by 0 bases, 9 bases remained unmatched. DNA for the CDR3: TGTGCCTGTGAAACACTGGGGGCCCTGTACACCGATAAACTCATCTTT. As protein: CACETLGALYTDKLIF.

The V gene is TRDV1, the J gene TRDJ1; 12 nucleotides line up with TRDD3. The V gene's germline CDR1 is TSWWSYY and CDR2 QGS. CDR3 length: 21 residues. With 2 bases clipped from V and 0 bases from J, the junction kept 16 bases outside the gene matches. The CDR3, as DNA: TGTGCTCTTGGGGAAGAAAATTACCCTGGGGGATACGAAATGTACACCGATAAACTCATCTTT. It translates to CALGEENYPGGYEMYTDKLIF.

The sample holds a few counts of this clone. This chain joins TRDV1 and TRDJ1; 9 positions match TRDD3. After removal of 0 bases from V and 0 bases from J, the junction contained 23 bases not matched to a gene. CDR1 and CDR2 (germline): TSWWSYY, QGS. The length of the CDR3 is 23 residues. CDR3 in amino acids: CALGELPILLGDRLYLYTDKLIF. The DNA for the CDR3 is TGTGCTCTTGGGGAACTTCCTATACTACTGGGGGACCGACTCTACCTGTACACCGATAAACTCATCTTT.

This clone has more than one count but fewer than ten. The chain has TRDV1 and TRDJ1; TRDD3 matches at 11 bases. The CDR3 sequence is 22 residues long. Unmatched junction bases numbered 18, after V lost 0 bases and J lost 0 bases. Germline CDR1 TSWWSYY, CDR2 QGS. Here the CDR3 reads CALGELRPRLWGIRLYTDKLIF. In nucleotides, the CDR3 is TGTGCTCTTGGGGAACTAAGGCCCCGTTTGTGGGGGATACGCCTGTACACCGATAAACTCATCTTT.

The rearrangement uses TRDV1 and TRDJ1, with no clear D. Trimming left V 3 bases short and J 7 bases short, with 15 bases between. In germline, CDR1 is TSWWSYY, CDR2 QGS. This CDR3 region has 14 residues. The CDR3 DNA sequence: TGTGCTCTTGGGGATTACTTTGGGAGCATTAAACTCATCTTT. As protein: CALGDYFGSIKLIF.

This clone turned up a few times. At the DNA level, this CDR3 is encoded by other sequences in the same sample as well. The genes are TRDV2 and TRDJ1; D uncertain. V was cut by 1 base and J by 2 bases, with 13 bases left in between. This CDR3 is 15 amino acids long. Germline V gene sequence: CDR1 GEAIGNYY, CDR2 EKD. CDR3 nucleotides: TGTGCCTGTGACACGGTCCGGCGCAAAACCGATAAACTCATCTTT. Translating gives CACDTVRRKTDKLIF.

The chain recombines TRDV1 with TRDJ1, with 10 bases that match TRDD3. The junction had 6 bases not matched to a gene; V was cut back by 2 bases and J by 6 bases. Germline loops: CDR1 TSWWSYY, CDR2 QGS. CDR3 length: 15 residues. CDR3 nucleotide sequence: TGTGCTCTTGGGGAAGCTACTGGGGGATTTAATAAACTCATCTTT. Amino acid sequence: CALGEATGGFNKLIF.

This rearrangement joins TRDV1 to TRDJ1, with 12 positions matching TRDD3. The V gene end was trimmed by 1 base and the J gene end by 3 bases; junction bases not matched to a gene: 18. Germline-derived CDR1 and CDR2 are TSWWSYY and QGS. The CDR3 totals 21 residues. The CDR3 nucleotides are TGTGCTCTTGGGGAACCTCCTACGGTCCCCGGTCTGGGGGATACGTCCGATAAACTCATCTTT. Amino acids: CALGEPPTVPGLGDTSDKLIF.